A single sample gave rise to the 32 T cell receptor beta chains below, sequenced in a study of shared clonotypes between healthy human individuals. Sequenced by immunoSEQ multiplex PCR; TCRdb stores in-frame clones only, minus some. Counted here are over a million clones, approximately 68% occurring once; the ten biggest clones make up about 1.5%. Sample: memory CD4+ T cells sorted from blood. Described subset: CD45RA-negative fraction. These receptor sequences come from a man between 18 and 29 years old in good health.

V usage is TRBV10-3 and J usage is TRBJ2-7; D may be TRBD2 (6 bases). CDR3 length: 13 amino acids. V shed 11 bases and J shed 3 bases, with 17 bases lying between them. Looked up from germline, CDR1 is ENHRY and CDR2 is SYGVKD. CDR3 sequence reads: CASMDSGRYEQYF. In DNA form, the CDR3 reads TGTGCCTCTATGGATAGCGGACGCTACGAGCAGTACTTC.

On this clone itself: Other DNA sequences in this sample translate to the same CDR3. This chain joins TRBV6-6 and TRBJ2-1, with TRBD1 identical over 8 bases. J gave up 2 bases and V 5 bases, and 5 bases lay outside the gene matches. Germline loops: CDR1 MNHNY, CDR2 SVGAGI (reference sequence). CDR3 length: 15 amino acids. This CDR3 is CASSPQGAAYNEQFF. The CDR3 coding sequence is TGTGCCAGCAGTCCCCAGGGGGCGGCCTACAATGAGCAGTTCTTC.

This sequence joins TRBV11-2 and TRBJ2-5; the D gene is possibly TRBD2 (6 bases). Trimming removed 7 bases at V and 5 bases at J, with 20 bases between. The CDR3 loop spans 15 amino acids. Per germline, CDR1 SGHAT and CDR2 FQNNGV. The CDR3 is CASTPRLGGTETQYF. DNA of the CDR3: TGTGCCAGCACCCCAAGGCTGGGGGGAACGGAGACCCAGTACTTC.

The chain has TRBV19 and TRBJ2-7; 9 bases map to TRBD2. Germline trimming cut 8 bases from V and 5 bases from J; bases unmatched to any gene: 16. The CDR3 has 16 amino acids. Germline loops: CDR1 LNHDA, CDR2 SQIVND (reference sequence). CDR3 sequence: CASSHWGAGGYHEQYF. CDR3 sequence (DNA): TGTGCCAGTTCCCACTGGGGAGCGGGAGGTTACCACGAGCAGTACTTC.

The chain links TRBV2 to TRBJ2-2, with 13 bases identical to TRBD2. V lost 6 bases to trimming and J lost 5 bases; unmatched junction nucleotides: 6. CDR3 length equals 16 residues. Germline-derived CDR1 and CDR2 are SNHLY and FYNNEI. The DNA of the CDR3 is TGTGCCAGCAGATCGACTAGCGGGAGGAAAACCGGGGAGCTGTTTTTT. This sequence encodes CASRSTSGRKTGELFF.

The chain carries TRBV11-2 and TRBJ2-1; a possible D gene is TRBD2 (7 bases). This CDR3 comprises 17 residues. CDR1 and CDR2 (germline): SGHAT, FQNNGV. Trimming removed 7 bases at V and 5 bases at J, with 24 bases between. The CDR3, as DNA: TGTGCCAGCATCAGCGTGGGGGGGGCCGGTTCTCACAATGAGCAGTTCTTC. Translated, it gives CASISVGGAGSHNEQFF.

This rearrangement joins TRBV27 to TRBJ1-2, with no clear D. The V gene lost 6 bases and the J gene lost 5 bases, with 13 bases spanning the gap. The CDR3 covers 13 residues. The germline V gene encodes CDR1 MNHEY and CDR2 SMNVEV (reference sequence). The CDR3, as DNA: TGTGCCAGCAGCCCCAGTGGTTTTTATGGCTACACCTTC. Amino acid sequence: CASSPSGFYGYTF.

The chain links TRBV6-1 to TRBJ2-1, with TRBD1 identical over 7 bases. The ends lost 7 bases at V and 2 bases at J; junction bases unmatched: 5. The length of the CDR3 is 14 residues. Germline V CDR1 and CDR2: MNHNS, SASEGT. The CDR3 DNA is TGTGCCAGCACCTGGACAGGAGCCTACAATGAGCAGTTCTTC. It codes for CASTWTGAYNEQFF.

There are many counts of this clone. V gene TRBV13 combines with J gene TRBJ1-2; 9 nucleotides line up with TRBD1. Germline CDR1 is PRHDT and CDR2 is FYEKMQ (reference sequence). Trimming removed 2 bases from V and 7 bases from J; junction bases left unmatched: 14. The CDR3 runs 17 residues. CDR3 in amino acids: CASSLPDERTGAPGYTF. The CDR3 coding sequence is TGTGCCAGCAGCTTACCCGACGAACGGACAGGGGCTCCTGGCTACACCTTC.

The chain is built from TRBV2 and TRBJ2-2, with 12 bases identical to TRBD2. J was trimmed by 6 bases and V by 6 bases; bases with no gene match: 8. Germline CDR1 reads SNHLY; CDR2 reads FYNNEI. This CDR3 is built from 16 residues. The CDR3 is CASRTGTSGSPGELFF. The CDR3 nucleotides are TGTGCCAGCAGGACCGGGACTAGCGGGTCCCCCGGGGAGCTGTTTTTT.

V and J are TRBV6-1 and TRBJ1-5; 7 positions match TRBD1. Germline V gives CDR1 MNHNS, CDR2 SASEGT. The trim removed 7 bases at V and 6 bases at J, leaving 9 bases unmatched. The CDR3 spans 14 residues. CDR3 coding DNA: TGTGCCAGCATCCCCGGACAGGTCGGTCAGCCCCAGCATTTT. Translation: CASIPGQVGQPQHF.

V is TRBV5-6 and J is TRBJ1-2; D might be TRBD1 (5 bases). V lost 4 bases to trimming and J lost 4 bases, with 20 bases between them. The germline V gene encodes CDR1 SGHDT and CDR2 YYEEEE. This CDR3 spans 16 amino acids. The CDR3 sequence is CASSPDRGRGGYGYTF. The CDR3 DNA sequence: TGTGCCAGCAGCCCGGACCGTGGGAGGGGAGGCTATGGCTACACCTTC. Using reference TRBV5-6 and TRBJ1-2 for the parts outside the CDR3, the full variable domain is DAGVTQSPTHLIKTRGQQVTLRCSPKSGHDTVSWYQQALGQGPQFIFQYYEEEERQRGNFPDRFSGHQFPNYSSELNVNALLLGDSALYLCASSPDRGRGGYGYTFGSGTRLTVV.

The CDR3 protein is CASSLNGLAEIPQHF. In nucleotides, the CDR3 is TGCGCCAGCAGCCTAAACGGACTGGCGGAGATTCCCCAGCATTTT. This sequence joins TRBV5-1 and TRBJ1-5; D is unclear. CDR1 is SGHRS and CDR2 is YFSETQ in the germline V gene. V was cut by 4 bases and J by 10 bases, with 21 bases left in between. This CDR3 region has 15 residues. The entire variable domain, with the rest obtained from reference TRBV5-1 and TRBJ1-5, is as follows: KAGVTQTPRYLIKTRGQQVTLSCSPISGHRSVSWYQQTPGQGLQFLFEYFSETQRNKGNFPGRFSGRQFSNSRSEMNVSTLELGDSALYLCASSLNGLAEIPQHFGDGTRLSIL.

In this sample, this clone turned up a few times. The chain couples TRBV30 to TRBJ1-4, with D maybe TRBD1 (6 bases). CDR1 is GTSNPN and CDR2 is SVGIG in the germline V gene (reference sequence). The CDR3 consists of 12 residues. The CDR3 sequence: CASGALGEKLFF. In DNA form, the CDR3 reads TGTGCTTCAGGGGCGCTGGGTGAAAAACTGTTTTTT.

J is TRBJ1-4 and V is TRBV5-1; 11 bases fit TRBD1. V lost 3 bases to trimming and J lost 7 bases; unmatched junction nucleotides: 5. Germline CDR1 is SGHRS and CDR2 is YFSETQ. This CDR3 comprises 15 residues. CDR3 sequence: CASSSDRGRGEKLFF. The CDR3 DNA follows: TGCGCCAGCAGCTCGGACAGGGGGCGAGGTGAAAAACTGTTTTTT. Looking up the rest from reference TRBV5-1 and TRBJ1-4 gives the full variable domain: KAGVTQTPRYLIKTRGQQVTLSCSPISGHRSVSWYQQTPGQGLQFLFEYFSETQRNKGNFPGRFSGRQFSNSRSEMNVSTLELGDSALYLCASSSDRGRGEKLFFGSGTQLSVL.

V and J are TRBV7-2 and TRBJ1-1; TRBD1 is a possible D gene (5 bases). CDR3 size: 14 residues. Germline V gene data show CDR1 as SGHTA and CDR2 as FQGNSA. The V and J ends lost 5 bases and 10 bases respectively, with 20 bases between them. CDR3 sequence (DNA): TGTGCCAGCAGCCCAACGTTCGTCGGGGCCGCAGCTTTCTTT. Its protein product is CASSPTFVGAAAFF.

V gene TRBV7-9 combines with J gene TRBJ1-2, with D possibly being TRBD1 (5 bases). Trimming cost V 5 bases and J 1 base, with 8 bases left between them. This CDR3 has 13 amino acids. Germline CDR1 is SEHNR and CDR2 is FQNEAQ (reference sequence). The CDR3 spells CASSRGDNYGYTF. DNA for the CDR3: TGTGCCAGCAGCCGAGGGGATAACTATGGCTACACCTTC.

The CDR3 is CASRGQLNSPLHF. CDR3 in DNA: TGTGCCAGCAGGGGACAGCTTAATTCACCCCTCCACTTT. This sequence joins TRBV6-1 and TRBJ1-6; 7 bases align to TRBD1. Germline V CDR1 and CDR2: MNHNS, SASEGT. The CDR3 has 13 amino acids. Trimming at V came to 6 bases and at J to 6 bases, leaving 2 bases not matched to a gene.

The V gene is TRBV12-5, the J gene TRBJ1-1; D is unclear. The germline CDR1 and CDR2 sequences are LGHNT and FRNRAP. V lost 7 bases and J lost 2, with 11 bases in between. CDR3 size: 13 residues. DNA of the CDR3: TGTGCTAGTGCCATAACAGTCAACACTGAAGCTTTCTTT. This codes for CASAITVNTEAFF.

The chain carries TRBV7-2 and TRBJ2-1; 11 nucleotides line up with TRBD2. There are 17 residues in the CDR3. V lost 4 bases and J lost 8; bases outside the gene matches: 13. The germline gives CDR1 SGHTA, CDR2 FQGNSA. CDR3 loop: CASSSLGTSGGRDEQFF. The DNA for the CDR3 is TGTGCCAGCAGCTCCCTTGGGACTAGCGGAGGGCGCGATGAGCAGTTCTTC.

With regard to this clone: Other DNA sequences within the sample encode an identical CDR3. The CDR3 loop reads CASSVEGGTDTQYF. The DNA of the CDR3 is TGTGCCAGCAGCGTAGAGGGTGGGACAGATACGCAGTATTTT. The chain has TRBV9 and TRBJ2-3; D is unresolved. Germline loops: CDR1 SGDLS, CDR2 YYNGEE. The V end lost 0 bases, the J end lost 3 bases, and 8 bases lay between the germline ends. This CDR3 has 14 residues.

Comment on this clone: The identical CDR3 is also encoded by other nucleotide sequences in the sample. V usage is TRBV29-1 and J usage is TRBJ2-3; D is unresolved. V gave up 4 bases and J gave up 0 bases, with 5 bases separating them. Germline CDR1 and CDR2: SQVTM and ANQGSEA. The CDR3 is 12 amino acids. The CDR3 loop reads CSVVPSTDTQYF. Here the CDR3 DNA reads TGCAGCGTTGTTCCTAGCACAGATACGCAGTATTTT.

V gene TRBV21-1 combines with J gene TRBJ1-1; the D segment call TRBD1 is taken from the table without a DNA check. TRBV21-1 is marked as a pseudogene. The CDR3 is 14 amino acids. The CDR3 here is CASSKETGNTEAFF. The CDR3 DNA sequence: TGTGCCAGCAGCAAAGAGACAGGGAACACTGAAGCTTTCTTT.

The chain uses TRBV6-6 and TRBJ1-2; D gene ambiguous. Germline CDR1 and CDR2: MNHNY and SVGAGI (reference sequence). This CDR3 region has 13 residues. Trimming cost V 2 bases and J 5 bases, with 9 bases left between them. The CDR3 DNA sequence: TGTGCCAGCAGTTACGGTCAGGTGTATGGCTACACCTTC. Its translation is CASSYGQVYGYTF.

This clone was seen only a few times. A single base separates this from a much larger clone, so it may be a read error. Other nucleotide sequences from this sample produce the same CDR3. The V call is TRBV7-2, the J call TRBJ1-5, with D unclear. This CDR3 has 13 amino acids. The ends were cut back, 1 base at V and 2 bases at J, with 3 bases in the middle. Germline CDR1 reads SGHTA; CDR2 reads FQGNSA. In DNA form, the CDR3 reads TGTGCCAGCAGCTTAGTAGGCAATCAGCCCCAGCATTTT. As protein: CASSLVGNQPQHF.

The chain has TRBV5-1 and TRBJ2-7, with D possibly TRBD2 on 6 matching bases. The germline V gene has CDR1 SGHRS and CDR2 YFSETQ. There are 14 residues in the CDR3. V was pared by 4 bases and J by 3 bases, with 14 bases between. The chain's CDR3 is CASSGTPGLYEQYF. The CDR3 bases are TGCGCCAGCAGCGGGACTCCCGGGCTCTACGAGCAGTACTTC.

The chain carries TRBV27 and TRBJ2-1; D is unclear. V was shortened by 2 bases and J by 6 bases, with 11 bases between the two germline ends. Germline CDR1 reads MNHEY; CDR2 reads SMNVEV (reference sequence). The CDR3 contains 14 residues. Here the CDR3 DNA reads TGTGCCAGCAGTTTAGCCGGGTTACCCAATGAGCAGTTCTTC. Translated: CASSLAGLPNEQFF.

As to this clone: A much more abundant neighbour one base away suggests this may be a read error. Other DNA sequences of this sample code for an identical CDR3. The chain links TRBV5-5 to TRBJ1-1; D uncertain. Germline V CDR1 and CDR2: SGHKS, YYEKEE (reference sequence). The CDR3 covers 13 residues. V dropped 2 bases and J dropped 1 base, with 6 bases sitting between them. CDR3 in amino acids: CASSFGRNTEAFF. DNA of the CDR3: TGTGCCAGCAGCTTCGGAAGGAACACTGAAGCTTTCTTT.

This clone was observed a few times. The J gene is TRBJ1-1, the V gene TRBV4-1; TRBD1 agrees at 7 bases. Trimming took 4 bases from V and 1 from J; bases not matched to a gene: 3. Germline V lookup: CDR1 MGHRA, CDR2 YSYEKL. The CDR3 spans 14 residues. Here the CDR3 DNA reads TGCGCCAGCAGCCGTGGGACAGCGAACACTGAAGCTTTCTTT. The encoded protein is CASSRGTANTEAFF.

Notes on this clone: Other DNA sequences in the same sample also yield this CDR3. The chain employs TRBV18 and TRBJ1-2; D unresolved. Per the germline V gene, CDR1 is KGHSH and CDR2 is LQKENI. Trimming removed 2 bases from V and 0 bases from J, with 7 bases in between. There are 14 residues in the CDR3. The chain's CDR3 is CASSPEGANYGYTF. CDR3 nucleotides: TGTGCCAGCTCACCAGAGGGAGCTAACTATGGCTACACCTTC.

J is TRBJ1-5 and V is TRBV7-8; D perhaps matches TRBD1 (5 bases). The germline V and J ends were trimmed by 0 bases and 5 bases, with 11 bases remaining between them. Germline V gene lookup returns CDR1 SGHVS and CDR2 FQNEAQ. This CDR3 spans 15 amino acids. As DNA, the CDR3 is TGTGCCAGCAGCTTAGCGGCCCCAGGGTATCAGCCCCAGCATTTT. It translates to CASSLAAPGYQPQHF.

This clone was counted only a few times. V usage is TRBV6-6 and J usage is TRBJ2-7; 7 positions match TRBD2. This CDR3 has 14 amino acids. With 7 bases clipped from V and 7 bases from J, the junction kept 13 bases outside the gene matches. Germline V gene data show CDR1 as MNHNY and CDR2 as SVGAGI (reference sequence). Written as DNA, the CDR3 is TGTGCCAGCAAGGCCCAGGGAGGGTTTGGGGAGCAGTACTTC. The encoded protein is CASKAQGGFGEQYF.